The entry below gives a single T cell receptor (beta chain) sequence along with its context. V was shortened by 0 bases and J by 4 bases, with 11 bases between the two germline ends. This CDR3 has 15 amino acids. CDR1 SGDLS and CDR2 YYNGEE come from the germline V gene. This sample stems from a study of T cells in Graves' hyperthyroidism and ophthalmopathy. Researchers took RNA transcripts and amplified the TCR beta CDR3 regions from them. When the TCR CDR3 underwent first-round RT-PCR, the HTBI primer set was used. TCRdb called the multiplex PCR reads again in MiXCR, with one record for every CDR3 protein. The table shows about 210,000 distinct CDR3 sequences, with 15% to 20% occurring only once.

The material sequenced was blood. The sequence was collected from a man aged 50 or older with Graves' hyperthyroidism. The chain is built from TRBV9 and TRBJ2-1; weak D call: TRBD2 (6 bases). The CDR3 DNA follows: TGTGCCAGCAGCGTAGCTGGGGACTCGTACAATGAGCAGTTCTTC. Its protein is CASSVAGDSYNEQFF.